The 25 T cell receptor beta chains listed next were all sequenced from one sample in a study of human T cells and chemical hapten exposure. As for time point: pre-sensitization, week 0. Specified treatment: therapeutic diphenylcyclopropenone sensitization with weekly scalp DPC. TCRdb reanalysed the RACE reads using MiXCR and keeps one entry per CDR3 protein. The table includes 300,000 to 450,000 distinct CDR3 sequences, 5% to 6.5% detected once. Source: whole blood, taken in connection with sensitization to the hapten diphenylcyclopropenone (DPC). Receptor source: a woman aged 45-65 years with alopecia areata. Some clones in this sample may be carry-over from other donors' samples.

The chain recombines TRBV20-1 with TRBJ2-2; the match to TRBD2 covers 7 bases. This CDR3 spans 15 amino acids. Germline-derived CDR1 and CDR2 are DFQATT and SNEGSKA (reference sequence). V gave up 3 bases and J gave up 0 bases; unmatched junction bases: 4. This CDR3 reads CSASRRGSNTGELFF. The CDR3 nucleotides are TGCAGTGCTAGTCGGCGGGGGTCGAACACCGGGGAGCTGTTTTTT.

This chain uses TRBV5-8 with TRBJ2-1; no clear D gene. V lost 1 base and J lost 2, with 7 bases in between. The germline CDR1 and CDR2 sequences are SGHTS and YDEGEE. This CDR3 comprises 14 residues. The CDR3 sequence: CASSLNQPYNEQFF. As DNA, the CDR3 is TGTGCCAGCAGCTTGAACCAGCCCTACAATGAGCAGTTCTTC.

This clonotype was counted ten times or more. This chain's CDR3 is CASVTGAEAFF. CDR3 bases: TGTGCCAGCGTAACGGGAGCTGAAGCTTTCTTT. J is TRBJ1-1 and V is TRBV28; D not certain. The CDR3 extends over 11 amino acids. Germline CDR1 and CDR2: MDHEN and SYDVKM. V lost 8 bases and J 6 bases, leaving 10 bases between the germline ends.

This clonotype was seen a few times. The rearrangement uses TRBV28 and TRBJ2-6, with a weak D call TRBD1 (5 bases). V was cut by 5 bases and J by 1 base, with 15 bases left in between. Looked up from germline, CDR1 is MDHEN and CDR2 is SYDVKM. This CDR3 comprises 17 residues. CDR3 sequence reads: CASSPQGTVSGANVLTF. In DNA, the CDR3 is TGTGCCAGCAGTCCCCAGGGTACCGTTTCTGGGGCCAACGTCCTGACTTTC. Supplemented by reference TRBV28 and TRBJ2-6, the full variable domain reads DVKVTQSSRYLVKRTGEKVFLECVQDMDHENMFWYRQDPGLGLRLIYFSYDVKMKEKGDIPEGYSVSREKKERFSLILESASTNQTSMYLCASSPQGTVSGANVLTFGAGSRLTVL.

The V call is TRBV7-8, the J call TRBJ1-2; 8 bases match TRBD1. The CDR3 sequence is 16 residues long. V gave up 2 bases and J gave up 3 bases; unmatched junction bases: 8. In germline, CDR1 is SGHVS, CDR2 FQNEAQ. The CDR3 region has the DNA TGTGCCAGCAGCTTACAGGGGGCGAGTCCGGACTATGGCTACACCTTC. Encoded protein: CASSLQGASPDYGYTF.

This clonotype was counted at least ten times. The V call is TRBV28, the J call TRBJ2-5, with D perhaps matching TRBD2 (5 bases). This CDR3 has 12 amino acids. Trimming took 6 bases from V and 9 from J, leaving 14 bases between them. The germline V gene has CDR1 MDHEN and CDR2 SYDVKM. The CDR3, as DNA: TGTGCCAGCAGCCCCTCCAAGGAGGCCCAGTACTTC. This translates into CASSPSKEAQYF.

Remarks on this clonotype: One end of the junction varies from germline; a read error may be responsible. This chain uses TRBV20-1 with TRBJ1-2, with TRBD1 matching 11 bases. The CDR3 sequence is 13 residues long. Germline lookup yields CDR1 DFQATT and CDR2 SNEGSKA (reference sequence). DNA for the CDR3: TGCTGTGCTAGAGGGACAGGGGGTTTTGGCTACACCTTC. Translating it yields CCARGTGGFGYTF.

The chain recombines TRBV28 with TRBJ2-7, with D uncertain. The ends were cut back, 3 bases at V and 4 bases at J, with 4 bases in the middle. The CDR3 totals 11 residues. Germline V gene data show CDR1 as MDHEN and CDR2 as SYDVKM. The CDR3 loop is CASSFLYEQYF. CDR3 bases: TGTGCCAGCAGTTTCCTGTACGAGCAGTACTTC.

This clonotype appeared a few times. This chain connects TRBV27 to TRBJ1-5; the D gene is possibly TRBD1 (6 bases). The CDR3 totals 14 residues. With 5 bases removed from V and 4 bases from J, the gap between germline ends came to 12 bases. Germline V lookup: CDR1 MNHEY, CDR2 SMNVEV (reference sequence). The CDR3 DNA reads TGTGCCAGCAGTCCAGGGGACACAAATCAGCCCCAGCATTTT. This gives the protein CASSPGDTNQPQHF.

This clonotype has ten or more counts. The V gene is TRBV29-1, the J gene TRBJ2-2, with no clear D. Germline CDR1 reads SQVTM; CDR2 reads ANQGSEA. CDR3 size: 13 residues. Trimming took 5 bases from V and 2 from J, leaving 9 bases between them. As DNA, the CDR3 is TGCAGCGTTAGTTTCACCAACACCGGGGAGCTGTTTTTT. Its protein is CSVSFTNTGELFF.

This clonotype was observed a handful of times. The chain uses TRBV5-1 and TRBJ2-1; TRBD2 agrees at 13 bases. The CDR3 contains 15 residues. V lost 4 bases and J lost 5; bases outside the gene matches: 3. CDR1 and CDR2 from the germline V gene are SGHRS and YFSETQ. CDR3 sequence (DNA): TGCGCCAGCAGCCCTGGACTAGCGGGGGACAATGAGCAGTTCTTC. Translation: CASSPGLAGDNEQFF.

The chain recombines TRBV6-6 with TRBJ1-5; TRBD1 is a possible D gene (6 bases). The CDR3 is 12 amino acids. V was pared by 7 bases and J by 5 bases, with 9 bases between. CDR1 is MNHNY, CDR2 SVGAGI, per germline (reference sequence). Here the CDR3 reads CASNGGDQPQHF. CDR3 DNA sequence: TGTGCCAGCAACGGGGGCGATCAGCCCCAGCATTTT.

The V gene is TRBV19, the J gene TRBJ2-1; 12 positions match TRBD2. This CDR3 contains 13 residues. Germline lookup yields CDR1 LNHDA and CDR2 SQIVND (reference sequence). With V trimmed by 9 bases and J by 9 bases, 6 bases remained unmatched. The CDR3 reads CARTSGRLGEQFF. In nucleotides, the CDR3 is TGTGCCAGGACTAGCGGGAGACTCGGTGAGCAGTTCTTC.

This clonotype was counted ten times or more. This sequence joins TRBV7-2 and TRBJ1-4; possible D gene TRBD1, 6 bases. Trimming removed 3 bases at V and 4 bases at J, with 9 bases between. Germline V gives CDR1 SGHTA, CDR2 FQGNSA. The CDR3 is 14 residues long. In DNA, the CDR3 is TGTGCCAGCAGCTTCAGGGGTGATAATGAAAAACTGTTTTTT. Translation gives CASSFRGDNEKLFF.

This clonotype was observed a handful of times. This chain connects TRBV2 to TRBJ2-3; unclear D gene. The germline CDR1 and CDR2 sequences are SNHLY and FYNNEI. Trimming left V 8 bases short and J 6 bases short, with 9 bases between. The CDR3 contains 11 residues. The CDR3 loop reads CASQVVDTQYF. Here the CDR3 DNA reads TGTGCCAGCCAGGTCGTGGATACGCAGTATTTT.

This clonotype was picked up many times. The gene calls are TRBV2 and TRBJ1-5; D ambiguous. Trimming took 0 bases from V and 0 from J, leaving 12 bases between them. Germline CDR1 SNHLY, CDR2 FYNNEI. This CDR3 is built from 17 residues. The CDR3 DNA follows: TGTGCCAGCAGTGAAGCACCCGGTCAGACTAGCAATCAGCCCCAGCATTTT. Amino acid sequence: CASSEAPGQTSNQPQHF.

In its sample, this clonotype was seen a few times. The genes are TRBV12-3 or TRBV12-4 and TRBJ1-2, with 7 bases aligning to TRBD1. The CDR3 sequence is 15 residues long. V lost 6 bases to trimming and J lost 6 bases; unmatched junction nucleotides: 13. CDR3 nucleotide sequence: TGTGCCAGCAGCTCCCTGCCGGGACAGACTGATGGCTACACCTTC. Translating it yields CASSSLPGQTDGYTF.

This clonotype was detected a few times. The chain employs TRBV27 and TRBJ2-7, with D possibly being TRBD1 (5 bases). The germline V gene has CDR1 MNHEY and CDR2 SMNVEV (reference sequence). The CDR3 has 13 residues. The V gene lost 2 bases and the J gene lost 5 bases, with 10 bases spanning the gap. CDR3 sequence reads: CASSLQGRHEQYF. In DNA, the CDR3 is TGTGCCAGCAGTTTACAGGGTAGGCACGAGCAGTACTTC.

This clonotype was counted only a few times. V and J are TRBV7-8 and TRBJ2-1; TRBD1 matches 7 bases. J gave up 4 bases and V 5 bases, and 8 bases lay outside the gene matches. CDR1 is SGHVS, CDR2 FQNEAQ, per germline. The CDR3 has 15 amino acids. CDR3 coding DNA: TGTGCCAGCAGCGGCTACAGGGGAGCGTACAATGAGCAGTTCTTC. Its protein product is CASSGYRGAYNEQFF.

This clonotype was seen only a few times. The J gene is TRBJ1-1, the V gene TRBV11-2, with a weak D call TRBD1 (6 bases). V lost 3 bases and J 2 bases, leaving 16 bases between the germline ends. The germline V gene has CDR1 SGHAT and CDR2 FQNNGV. The CDR3 covers 16 residues. CDR3 in DNA: TGTGCCAGCAGCTTTCGAAGGGACATAGAAAACACTGAAGCTTTCTTT. Protein: CASSFRRDIENTEAFF.

This clonotype was seen at least ten times. This chain connects TRBV6-1 to TRBJ1-5, with D perhaps matching TRBD1 (5 bases). In germline, CDR1 is MNHNS, CDR2 SASEGT. There are 15 residues in the CDR3. Trimming left V 6 bases short and J 0 bases short, with 12 bases between. The CDR3 nucleotides are TGTGCCAGCAGCCTCGGACACTATAGCAATCAGCCCCAGCATTTT. Amino acids: CASSLGHYSNQPQHF.

This clonotype was seen at least ten times. This chain links TRBV29-1 with TRBJ1-2; TRBD1 agrees at 7 bases. J lost 5 bases, V lost 1 base, and 7 bases had no gene match. The CDR3 runs 14 residues. Germline CDR1 SQVTM, CDR2 ANQGSEA. DNA of the CDR3: TGCAGCGTTGAAGCATTGACAGGGTTGTATGGCTACACCTTC. This sequence encodes CSVEALTGLYGYTF.

The chain employs TRBV3-1 and TRBJ2-1; D is possibly TRBD1 (6 bases). This CDR3 region has 15 residues. Germline-derived CDR1 and CDR2 are LGHDT and YNNKEL (reference sequence). V was pared by 4 bases and J by 1 base, with 11 bases between. In DNA form, the CDR3 reads TGTGCCAGCAGCCCTGGACAGCTATCCTACAATGAGCAGTTCTTC. Residues: CASSPGQLSYNEQFF.

This clonotype occurred many times. The gene calls are TRBV11-2 and TRBJ2-7; D unclear. Per the germline V gene, CDR1 is SGHAT and CDR2 is FQNNGV. CDR3 length: 15 amino acids. V gave up 4 bases and J gave up 6 bases, with 19 bases separating them. The DNA for the CDR3 is TGTGCCAGCAGCTCGCCCCGGGCACAAAGAAGCGAGCAGTACTTC. This codes for CASSSPRAQRSEQYF.

This clonotype has at least ten counts. V gene TRBV28 combines with J gene TRBJ2-7; D is unclear. CDR1 and CDR2 from the germline V gene are MDHEN and SYDVKM. This CDR3 is 10 amino acids long. The ends were cut back, 5 bases at V and 2 bases at J, with 1 base in the middle. The CDR3 coding sequence is TGTGCCAGCAGTGCCTACGAGCAGTACTTC. Encoded protein: CASSAYEQYF.